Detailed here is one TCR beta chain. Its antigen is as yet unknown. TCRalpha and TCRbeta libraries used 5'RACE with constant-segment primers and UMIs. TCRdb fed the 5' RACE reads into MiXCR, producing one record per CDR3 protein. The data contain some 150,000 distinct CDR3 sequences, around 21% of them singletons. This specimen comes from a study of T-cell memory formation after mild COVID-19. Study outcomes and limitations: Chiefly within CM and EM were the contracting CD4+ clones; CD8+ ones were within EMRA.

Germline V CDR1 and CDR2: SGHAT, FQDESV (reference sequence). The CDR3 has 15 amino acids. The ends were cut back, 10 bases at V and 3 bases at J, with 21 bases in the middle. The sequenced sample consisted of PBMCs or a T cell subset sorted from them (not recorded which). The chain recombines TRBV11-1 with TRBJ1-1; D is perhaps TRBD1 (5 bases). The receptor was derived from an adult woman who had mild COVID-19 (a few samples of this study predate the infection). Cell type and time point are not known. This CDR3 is CATYKTPLGDTEAFF. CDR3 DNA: TGTGCCACCTATAAGACTCCACTGGGGGACACTGAAGCTTTCTTT. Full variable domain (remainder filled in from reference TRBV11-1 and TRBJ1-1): EAEVAQSPRYKITEKSQAVAFWCDPISGHATLYWYRQILGQGPELLVQFQDESVVDDSQLPKDRFSAERLKGVDSTLKIQPAELGDSAMYLCATYKTPLGDTEAFFGQGTRLTVV.